A selection of T cell receptor beta chains follows, all from one sample in a study of cytomegalovirus exposure and HLA in healthy donors. Clones were sequenced by immunoSEQ multiplex PCR, and TCRdb holds only the in-frame ones, with some missing. The sample carries some 140,000 clones, roughly three quarters recorded once. Specimen: PBMCs. These receptors came from a woman in her fifties or sixties in good health and CMV-seronegative. Both conserved end residues are part of each CDR3. Fields, in order: D gene, V gene, J gene, clone size, CDR3 protein. A D gene is named only where the DNA matches it firmly. Expanded clones get a size class; other rows say once, few or many, or leave the size out.

>TRBD1|TRBV5-4|.|.
CASSLDRGRNEQYF
>TRBD2|TRBV6-5|TRBJ2-7|.
CASSYSGGGYEQYF
>TRBD2|TRBV7-2|TRBJ2-7|.
CASSLRITAGGPYEQYF
>.|TRBV19|TRBJ1-1|.
CASSIRDKGLGDTEAFF
>TRBD2|TRBV28|TRBJ2-5|few
CASSSLGLAGGEGHQYF
>TRBD1|TRBV5-1|TRBJ1-2|.
CASSLAPGQGLGYTF
>.|TRBV28|TRBJ1-2|few
CASSIPQEFYGYTF
>.|TRBV19|TRBJ2-5|.
CASTNRVQETQYF
>.|TRBV27|TRBJ2-3|.
CASSIQGIGTDTQYF
>.|TRBV30|TRBJ1-1|.
CAWSARGGNTEAFF
>.|TRBV7-6|TRBJ2-5|.
CASSLGLGGHRETQYF
>TRBD2|TRBV7-9|TRBJ2-7|.
CASSPSGISYEQYF
>.|TRBV6-1|TRBJ1-2|.
CASSEGNRLDGYTF
>.|TRBV30|TRBJ2-7|.
CAWAKTGLGGYEQYF
>.|TRBV7-2|TRBJ1-2|.
CASSNRPSTITDGYTF
>.|TRBV7-9|TRBJ2-2|.
CASSAEGGELFF
>TRBD1|TRBV29-1|TRBJ2-3|.
CSVSTGGGLDTQYF
>.|TRBV28|TRBJ2-1|.
CASSFRGAYNEQFF
>TRBD1|TRBV9|TRBJ1-1|.
CASSASSMRGGVDTEAFF
>.|TRBV2|TRBJ1-3|.
CASSENPRGPNTIYF
>TRBD1|TRBV28|TRBJ1-2|.
CASSLGQGDTTGSYTF
>.|TRBV7-3|TRBJ2-7|few
CASSLATQGYEQYF
>TRBD2|TRBV5-1|TRBJ2-1|.
CASSSISPGLAAYNEQFF
>.|TRBV18|TRBJ1-2|.
CASSPPSGRDYGYTF
>TRBD1|TRBV18|TRBJ1-2|once
CASSLQDRAYGYTF
>.|TRBV19|TRBJ2-1|.
CASSGGRRNEQFF
>.|TRBV27|TRBJ2-7|.
CASWGGGMRSYEQYF
>TRBD1|TRBV19|TRBJ2-7|few
CASSPRGQGAYEQYF
>TRBD1|TRBV5-1|TRBJ2-5|.
CASSPTRGHETQYF
>.|TRBV4-1|TRBJ1-4|few
CASSQDPQYEKLFF
>.|TRBV5-1|TRBJ1-5|few
CASSLSGGEREPQHF
>TRBD1|TRBV16|TRBJ1-2|.
CASSQDRDGDYGYTF
>.|TRBV27|TRBJ2-7|few
CASSSAGGEQYF
>TRBD1|TRBV18|TRBJ1-1|few
CASSPPGQGNEAFF
>TRBD1|TRBV5-5|TRBJ1-2|.
CASSPGTGRKYGYTF
>TRBD1|TRBV7-2|TRBJ1-5|.
CASRLRQGDQPQHF
>TRBD2|TRBV5-4|TRBJ2-5|.
CASSLSGGGARLSETQYF
>.|TRBV28|TRBJ1-1|.
CASVRVNTEAFF
>TRBD2|TRBV7-3|TRBJ2-1|.
CASSLWGGRLNEQFF
>.|TRBV28|TRBJ1-2|.
CASSPGVFDGYTF
>.|TRBV9|TRBJ1-5|.
CASSVGGASNQPQHF
>TRBD2|TRBV10-1|TRBJ2-1|.
CASSESGLAGYNEQFF
>.|TRBV4-2|TRBJ2-5|.
CASSQARQETQYF
>TRBD2|TRBV6-1|TRBJ2-3|once
CASSEPGLAGGPDTQYF
>.|TRBV5-5|TRBJ2-3|.
CASSRRDTPQYF
>TRBD2|TRBV4-1|TRBJ2-7|.
CASSQGTLAGSYEQYF
>.|TRBV6-6|TRBJ1-6|.
CASTAAREVSPLHF
>.|TRBV4-1|TRBJ2-1|.
CASSQGLTGNEQFF
>TRBD2|TRBV28|TRBJ2-3|few
CASSPRTSGRRGVTDTQYF
>TRBD1|TRBV10-1|TRBJ1-3|few
CASSGTGSGNTIYF
>TRBD1|TRBV5-8|TRBJ1-1|.
CASSLVTGGKREAFF
>TRBD2|TRBV27|TRBJ2-1|once
CASSLSGGREGRFF
>TRBD1|TRBV30|TRBJ2-3|few
CAWTKGPGQGNSDTQYF